The rows below give T cell receptor beta chains drawn from one sample of a study of T cell responses to AZD1222 COVID-19 vaccine. TCRdb's table, derived via immunoSEQ multiplex PCR, lists solely in-frame clones and lacks some. Of about 130,000 clones in the sample, approximately 88% are singletons; the top ten hold approximately 4%. This specimen consisted of peripheral blood, obtained on day 0 of AZD1222 vaccination. Receptors originate from an adult in good health. Each CDR3 is given with its conserved first and last residue. A D gene is named only where the DNA matches it firmly.

V | D | CDR3
TRBV12-3/TRBV12-4 | TRBD1 | CASRMDRSQPQHF
TRBV29-1 | TRBD1 | CSVVTRQGHGYTF
TRBV9 | TRBD2 | CASTFGRGEGDTGELFF
TRBV28 | - | CASSLQGLTGNTIYF
TRBV30 | TRBD1 | CARAGQADTEAFF
TRBV6-2/TRBV6-3 | - | CASSYPTGNTGELFF
TRBV10-1 | - | CASSDGWANTEAFF
TRBV5-1 | TRBD1 | CASEFGTGAVGGYTF
TRBV28 | - | CAILGVGNQPQHF
TRBV6-5 | TRBD1 | CASMGQGWTEAFF
TRBV5-1 | - | CASSPRTEAYNEQFF
TRBV3-1/TRBV3-2 | - | CASSQDSRGNQPQHF
TRBV11-1 | TRBD2 | CASSLGGAGDLYEQYF
TRBV12-3/TRBV12-4 | - | CASKRLHEQYF
TRBV7-2 | TRBD1 | CASSLVNGQGNGYTF
TRBV18 | - | CASSPISNQPQHF
TRBV13 | - | CASSSQAWTEAFF
TRBV6-1 | - | CASSEASGHNQPQHF
TRBV5-6 | - | CASSYNLEQYF
TRBV7-6 | - | CASSLDLGFGQKAFF
TRBV11-2 | - | CASSLGEGTEAFF
TRBV6-5 | TRBD1 | CAGGTGRGGELFF